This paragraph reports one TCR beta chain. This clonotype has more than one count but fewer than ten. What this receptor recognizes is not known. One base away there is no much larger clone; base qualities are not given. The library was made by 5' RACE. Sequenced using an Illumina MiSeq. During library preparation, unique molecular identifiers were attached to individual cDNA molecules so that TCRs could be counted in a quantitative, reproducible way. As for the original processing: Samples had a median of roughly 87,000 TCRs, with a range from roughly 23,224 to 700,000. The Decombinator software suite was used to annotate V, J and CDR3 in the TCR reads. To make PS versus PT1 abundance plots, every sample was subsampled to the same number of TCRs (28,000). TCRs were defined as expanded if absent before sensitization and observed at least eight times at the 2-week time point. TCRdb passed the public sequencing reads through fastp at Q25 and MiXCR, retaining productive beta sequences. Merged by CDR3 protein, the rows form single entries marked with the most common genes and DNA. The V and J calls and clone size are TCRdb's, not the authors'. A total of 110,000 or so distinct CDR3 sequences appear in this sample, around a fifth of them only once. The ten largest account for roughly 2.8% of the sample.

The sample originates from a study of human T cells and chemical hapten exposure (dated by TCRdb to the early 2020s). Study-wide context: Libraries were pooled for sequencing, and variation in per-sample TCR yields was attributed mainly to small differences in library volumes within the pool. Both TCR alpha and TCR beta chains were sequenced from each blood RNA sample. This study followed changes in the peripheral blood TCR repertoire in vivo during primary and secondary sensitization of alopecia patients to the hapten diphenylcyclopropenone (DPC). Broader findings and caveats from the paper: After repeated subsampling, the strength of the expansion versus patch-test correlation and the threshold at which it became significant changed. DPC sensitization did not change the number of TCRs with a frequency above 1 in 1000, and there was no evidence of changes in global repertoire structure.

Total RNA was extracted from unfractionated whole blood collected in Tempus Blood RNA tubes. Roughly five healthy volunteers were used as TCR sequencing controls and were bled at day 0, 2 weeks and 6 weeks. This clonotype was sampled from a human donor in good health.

The DNA reads as follows: TGTGCCAGCAGCTTGCAAGCGGGTAGCGTCTACAATGAGCAGTTCTTC. Translated, this is CASSLQAGSVYNEQFF. Rearrangement joined TRBV7-6 to TRBJ2-1; TRBD2 is a weak D gene call, 6 bases matching. Between the V and J ends, shortened by 3 bases and 3 bases respectively, the junction contains 15 bases. From the germline V gene, CDR1 is SGHVS and CDR2 is FNYEAQ. The CDR3 goes from the cysteine to the phenylalanine over 16 residues. Just CDR3 DNA is preserved here, 48 bases in frame from base 1.